A single TCR beta chain is shown here with its context. As yet, its antigen is unknown. The sample is drawn from a study of shared clonotypes between healthy human individuals. The study, taken as a whole, reports: Deeper or shallower sequencing was expected to change how clonotypes are shared among donors.

CDR3 length: 12 amino acids. Germline lookup yields CDR1 LNHDA and CDR2 SQIVND (reference sequence). Trimming left V 3 bases short and J 5 bases short, with 6 bases between. Genomic DNA of unsorted samples came from tens of millions of PBMCs. Deep was the level used in running the assay. The sequenced material, unsorted PBMC DNA, was run on ten immunoSEQ deep assay plates. The repertoire was sequenced with immunoSEQ multiplex PCR; TCRdb's copy has only in-frame clones and lacks some. The sample lists roughly 490,000 clones; 60% to 85% were seen once. The chain carries TRBV19 and TRBJ2-3; a possible D gene is TRBD2 (6 bases). Sequenced: PBMCs. The receptor was isolated from a woman in her thirties or forties in good health. Some clones in this sample may be carry-over from other donors' samples. In DNA form, the CDR3 reads TGTGCCAGTAGTATGGGAGGAGATACGCAGTATTTT. This gives the protein CASSMGGDTQYF.